A single T cell receptor beta chain is shown here with its context. Which antigen it targets is not known. No quality values exist for individual bases; no much larger clone is one base distant. The CDR3 holds 13 amino acids from the cysteine to the phenylalanine. Only the CDR3 part of the read is kept: 39 bases, read in frame from the first base. For CDR1 and CDR2, the germline V gene (reference sequence) lists MNHNY and SVGAGI. At the junction V is shortened by 4 bases and J by 2 bases; bases outside the gene matches: 0. The donors were healthy, HIV-negative adults with no recently reported acute infections or vaccinations. Only Caucasian adults living in Nashville, Tennessee, USA were represented among the donors. CD4+ T cells were enriched by magnetic negative selection, after which naive cells were positively selected on CD45RA and the negative fraction was taken as the memory subset. Blood was obtained by leukapheresis, after which PBMCs were separated by Ficoll-Histopaque density gradient centrifugation and cryopreserved in liquid nitrogen vapor phase. Purity and quantity of every magnetically sorted T cell population were checked by analytical flow cytometry. Genomic DNA was isolated from every sorted fraction and measured by UV absorbance on a Nanodrop 2000c.

The sample comes from a study of shared clonotypes between healthy human individuals (dated by TCRdb to 2018 to 2021). General notes on the study: A couple of women and a few men aged 18 to 49 years were included in the cohort. For each donor, three plates each were used for CD4 naive and CD4 memory, two plates were used for CD8 naive, and one plate was used for CD8 memory. Blood TCR repertoires of about five healthy adults were deeply sequenced to estimate repertoire size and the extent of clonotype sharing between individuals. Libraries were prepared and TCR repertoires were sequenced by different laboratories using diverse techniques, in order to increase sequencing depth and limit assay-specific biases. Leukapheresis yielded between about 0.94 and 9.5 billion PBMCs per donor.

TCR CDR3 regions were amplified from genomic DNA by multiplex PCR using the deep immunoSEQ assay. Extracted genomic DNA from each cell subset was spread evenly across all wells of several immunoSEQ 96-well plates, with each plate serving as a replicate. For sorted subsets, roughly 200 ng genomic DNA, equal to tens of thousands of T cell genomes, was loaded into each replicate PCR. Purified libraries were quantified with a Qubit 3.0 fluorometer, sized on a Bioanalyzer 2100, and re-quantified with the KAPA Library Quantification kit. Every immunoSEQ 96-well plate was sequenced on a dedicated single-read 150-cycle Illumina NextSeq 550 flow cell. The study's own analysis went as follows. The immunoSEQ output contained only junctional sequences without quality scores, so filtering could not match that applied to full-length reads. To assign V/J genes and CDR3, sequences were annotated using PyIR, a Python wrapper for IgBLAST v1.9, with IMGT germline references. Reads were removed for weak V/J assignments (E-value above 1e-6), missing CDR3, stop codons, out-of-frame junctions, or ambiguous translated residues. V3J clonotypes were defined as sequences sharing the same inferred V gene, J gene, and CDR3 amino acid sequence. Percentage overlap between repertoires was calculated by dividing the number of shared unique clonotypes by the size of the smaller repertoire. Repertoire richness was assessed with RTK rarefaction, the Chao1 estimator, and Recon v2.1 estimates of unobserved clonotypes. Generation probabilities were computed with OLGA for all TCRbeta clonotypes obtained by the gDNA method from a few donors. TCRdb mirrors the immuneACCESS table, restricted to in-frame sequences. Some clones are absent from its copies; in checked studies, under half trace to an unresolved V gene, and the reason for the others is unknown. Clonal size and the V and J genes are those of that table, whereas D and trimming came from the DNA. Here the sample has some 2.1 million clones; 85% to 95% occur a single time. The leading ten clones occupy roughly 0.13% of the sample.

The study at large found these results: Pairwise subsampling led to the expectation that sequencing depth would affect the degree of clonotype sharing among donors. Naive subsets generally had larger estimated clonotype richness than memory subsets did. Rarefaction of sorted-subset datasets indicated incomplete sequencing despite the large sequencing depth. Across a few donors, 5% to 6% of naive CD4, 3.5% of naive CD8, roughly 2.3% of memory CD4, and approximately 0.4% of memory CD8 clonotypes were shared. Sampling was limited to blood, and TCR repertoires in tissue likely differ from TCR repertoires in blood. Higher generation probabilities were observed for clonotypes shared by all four sorted-subset donors than for non-shared clonotypes. The genetic and exposure-history diversity represented was limited by the small number of donors.

The chain links TRBV6-6 with TRBJ2-3; 7 bases in between match TRBD2. This receptor was taken from a man aged 18 to 29 in good health. The specimen sequenced was naive CD4+ T cells sorted from blood. Per the publication, the cell subset or site label means: CD45RA+ positively selected. The CDR3 reads as follows: CASSWDYTDTQYF. In nucleotide form, the sequence is TGTGCCAGCAGTTGGGACTACACAGATACGCAGTATTTT.